This paragraph reports one TCR beta chain. The sample comes from a study of blood T cell repertoires in COVID-19. Across the whole study: T cells, B-cell-depleted T cells, or PBMCs provided the cDNA or gDNA that served as material.

Trimming cost V 3 bases and J 0 bases, with 12 bases left between them. Germline loops: CDR1 LNHDA, CDR2 SQIVND (reference sequence). The CDR3 is made up of 16 amino acids. Clones were read by immunoSEQ multiplex PCR, and TCRdb kept only the in-frame ones, dropping some. The table lists 430,000 or so clones, about 90% of them singletons. Seattle patients were enrolled while actively infected and followed longitudinally. The genes are TRBV19 and TRBJ2-1; perhaps TRBD1 as D (5 bases). The source material was peripheral blood. This sequence was found in a man aged 18 to 35 with COVID-19, enrolled during active disease. The CDR3 DNA reads TGTGCCAGTAGTATTGTCGGACAACACTCCTACAATGAGCAGTTCTTC. Translation gives CASSIVGQHSYNEQFF.